Each of the 24 T cell receptor beta chains below was sequenced from the same sample in a study of blood T cell repertoires in COVID-19 (dated by TCRdb to the early 2020s). Libraries were made using the immunoSEQ multiplex PCR assay. Here the immuneACCESS table is served through TCRdb, limited to in-frame sequences with V and J called. Missing clones are a known gap in these copies; in checked studies unresolved V genes cover under half, and the rest lacks a known reason. This sample comprises under 50,000 clones, 69% of them detected only once. The ten largest clones capture under 6.5% of the sample. Sequencing was performed on peripheral blood. The receptors shown here come from a man aged 80 or over with acute or convalescent COVID-19.

This rearrangement joins TRBV5-1 to TRBJ1-5; D possibly corresponds to TRBD1 (5 bases). V was pared by 0 bases and J by 0 bases, with 7 bases between. This CDR3 is 15 amino acids long. In germline, CDR1 is SGHRS, CDR2 YFSETQ. CDR3 coding DNA: TGCGCCAGCAGCTTGGAGGGGTATAGCAATCAGCCCCAGCATTTT. Its protein product is CASSLEGYSNQPQHF.

The chain has TRBV19 and TRBJ1-1; D is possibly TRBD1 (5 bases). Germline CDR1 LNHDA, CDR2 SQIVND (reference sequence). Trimming pared 5 bases from V and 0 bases from J, leaving 16 bases between. The CDR3 is 16 amino acids. The CDR3 reads CASSGAGGRLNTEAFF. The CDR3, as DNA: TGTGCCAGTAGTGGGGCAGGTGGGCGCCTGAACACTGAAGCTTTCTTT.

The chain recombines TRBV10-3 with TRBJ1-1; 7 positions agree with TRBD1. Trimming removed 4 bases from V and 2 bases from J; junction bases left unmatched: 4. This CDR3 is 14 amino acids long. Germline values: CDR1 ENHRY, CDR2 SYGVKD. In nucleotides, the CDR3 is TGTGCCATCAGTGCGGGACAGCAAAACACTGAAGCTTTCTTT. It translates to CAISAGQQNTEAFF.

The chain carries TRBV5-4 and TRBJ1-5; D remains unclear. V lost 0 bases and J lost 1, with 8 bases in between. The CDR3 runs to 15 residues. The germline gives CDR1 SGHNT, CDR2 YYREEE (reference sequence). The CDR3: CASSLDPGSNQPQHF. CDR3 in DNA: TGTGCCAGCAGCTTGGATCCAGGAAGCAATCAGCCCCAGCATTTT.

The rearrangement uses TRBV2 and TRBJ1-4; D is unclear. V was cut by 0 bases and J by 8 bases, with 10 bases left in between. The CDR3 loop spans 14 amino acids. Germline V gives CDR1 SNHLY, CDR2 FYNNEI. CDR3 sequence (DNA): TGTGCCAGCAGTGAAGCTGAGGGAGGGGAAAAACTGTTTTTT. This encodes CASSEAEGGEKLFF. Filled out from reference TRBV2 and TRBJ1-4, the complete variable domain reads EPEVTQTPSHQVTQMGQEVILRCVPISNHLYFYWYRQILGQKVEFLVSFYNNEISEKSEIFDDQFSVERPDGSNFTLKIRSTKLEDSAMYFCASSEAEGGEKLFFGSGTQLSVL.

CDR3 in DNA: TGTGCCAGCAGCCGAGGGAGGGGGATGGACGAGCAGTACTTC. Translation gives CASSRGRGMDEQYF. The chain combines TRBV11-3 with TRBJ2-7; tentative D call: TRBD2 (7 bases). The length of the CDR3 is 14 residues. Germline V gene lookup returns CDR1 SGHNT and CDR2 YENEEA. Trimming removed 5 bases from V and 5 bases from J, with 16 bases in between.

The chain carries TRBV2 and TRBJ2-7; unclear D gene. The DNA end lines up better with TRBJ2-1; the J call may be wrong. The CDR3 has 12 residues. Germline CDR1 and CDR2: SNHLY and FYNNEI. In DNA form, the CDR3 reads TGTGCCAGGAATCTAGTGAACAATGAGCAGTTCTTC. As protein: CARNLVNNEQFF.

The rearrangement joins TRBV6-2 or TRBV6-3 to TRBJ1-1; weak D call: TRBD1 (5 bases). Germline V gene lookup returns CDR1 MNHEY and CDR2 SVGEGT. V was pared by 4 bases and J by 1 base, with 16 bases between. The CDR3 is 16 residues long. The CDR3 DNA reads TGTGCCAGCAGTTCCCCTAGAGCAGGGCAGAACACTGAAGCTTTCTTT. Encoded protein: CASSSPRAGQNTEAFF.

The chain combines TRBV21-1 with TRBJ2-7; no check of the table's D call, TRBD2, against the DNA was made. TRBV21-1 represents a pseudogene. The CDR3 is 15 residues long. This chain's CDR3 is CASPNCREGRGEQYF. The DNA for the CDR3 is TGTGCCAGCCCCAACTGTCGGGAGGGCCGGGGCGAGCAGTACTTC.

V gene TRBV7-2 combines with J gene TRBJ2-3; D unclear. Trimming shortened V by 4 bases and J by 2 bases, and 4 bases separated the two germline ends. The CDR3 loop spans 12 amino acids. Germline CDR1 and CDR2: SGHTA and FQGNSA. The CDR3 loop is CASSSNTDTQYF. CDR3 in DNA: TGTGCCAGCAGCTCCAACACAGATACGCAGTATTTT. Variable domain in full (rest from reference TRBV7-2 and TRBJ2-3): GAGVSQSPSNKVTEKGKDVELRCDPISGHTALYWYRQSLGQGLEFLIYFQGNSAPDKSGLPSDRFSAERTGGSVSTLTIQRTQQEDSAVYLCASSSNTDTQYFGPGTRLTVL.

The V call is TRBV7-9, the J call TRBJ1-2; possibly TRBD1 for D (6 bases). V was pared by 5 bases and J by 4 bases, with 14 bases between. CDR1 is SEHNR, CDR2 FQNEAQ, per germline (reference sequence). The CDR3 totals 14 residues. The CDR3 spells CASSRDNTFYGYTF. Here the CDR3 DNA reads TGTGCCAGCAGCCGGGACAACACATTCTATGGCTACACCTTC.

The V and J genes are TRBV6-1 and TRBJ2-2, with 7 bases lining up with TRBD2. Germline V gene sequence: CDR1 MNHNS, CDR2 SASEGT. This CDR3 contains 16 residues. The trim removed 4 bases at V and 7 bases at J, leaving 12 bases unmatched. The CDR3 bases are TGTGCCAGCAGTGTCGGGGCCGGTGCGGGGGTCGGGGAGCTGTTTTTT. Encoded protein: CASSVGAGAGVGELFF.

The chain uses TRBV5-4 and TRBJ1-5, with TRBD1 matching 10 bases. V shed 5 bases, J shed 5 bases, and the junction held 10 bases outside the gene matches. In germline, CDR1 is SGHNT, CDR2 YYREEE (reference sequence). The CDR3 has 16 residues. The CDR3 DNA follows: TGTGCCAGCAGTGCCGGACCGGGACAGGGGCATCAGCCCCAGCATTTT. It encodes CASSAGPGQGHQPQHF.

The chain couples TRBV5-1 to TRBJ1-1, with a weak D call TRBD1 (6 bases). Deletions cut 4 bases from V and 1 base from J, with 14 bases between. Looked up from germline, CDR1 is SGHRS and CDR2 is YFSETQ. The CDR3 covers 15 residues. The chain's CDR3 is CASSQNPGQNTEAFF. CDR3 bases: TGCGCCAGCAGCCAAAACCCGGGACAGAACACTGAAGCTTTCTTT.

The chain employs TRBV11-2 and TRBJ2-5; D remains unclear. The ends were cut back, 1 base at V and 5 bases at J, with 8 bases in the middle. Germline values: CDR1 SGHAT, CDR2 FQNNGV. The CDR3 is 13 amino acids. Here the CDR3 DNA reads TGTGCCAGCAGCTTAGGAGCTACGGAGACCCAGTACTTC. Its protein product is CASSLGATETQYF.

The rearrangement joins TRBV27 to TRBJ2-1; a weak D match, TRBD2 (6 bases). The CDR3 contains 15 residues. V was pared by 4 bases and J by 1 base, with 11 bases between. Germline-derived CDR1 and CDR2 are MNHEY and SMNVEV (reference sequence). The CDR3, as DNA: TGTGCCAGCAGTTACCGGGACTTTTCCTACAATGAGCAGTTCTTC. The encoded protein is CASSYRDFSYNEQFF.

The chain is built from TRBV7-9 and TRBJ1-5; D ambiguous. Germline assignment: CDR1 SEHNR and CDR2 FQNEAQ (reference sequence). V was trimmed by 2 bases and J by 8 bases, leaving 10 bases between them. The CDR3 sequence is 13 residues long. The CDR3 loop is CASSLNGEEPQHF. The CDR3 bases are TGTGCCAGCAGCTTAAACGGCGAGGAGCCCCAGCATTTT. Full variable domain (rest looked up from reference TRBV7-9 and TRBJ1-5): DTGVSQNPRHKITKRGQNVTFRCDPISEHNRLYWYRQTLGQGPEFLTYFQNEAQLEKSRLLSDRFSAERPKGSFSTLEIQRTEQGDSAMYLCASSLNGEEPQHFGDGTRLSIL.

The rearrangement links TRBV4-1 to TRBJ1-6; D may be TRBD1 (6 bases). Germline loops: CDR1 MGHRA, CDR2 YSYEKL. This CDR3 has 17 residues. Trimming shortened V by 0 bases and J by 6 bases, and 15 bases separated the two germline ends. The CDR3 protein is CASSQEGTTGGNSPLHF. The CDR3 DNA reads as TGCGCCAGCAGCCAAGAGGGTACGACAGGCGGTAATTCACCCCTCCACTTT.

The rearrangement joins TRBV7-2 to TRBJ2-1; tentative D call: TRBD2 (6 bases). CDR1 and CDR2 (germline): SGHTA, FQGNSA. The CDR3 spans 15 residues. V lost 6 bases to trimming and J lost 7 bases, with 19 bases between them. The CDR3 loop reads CASRDPGRPGNEQFF. The CDR3 nucleotides read TGTGCCAGCAGAGATCCGGGGAGGCCGGGAAATGAGCAGTTCTTC.

Written as DNA, the CDR3 is TGCGCCAGCAGCCAAGGAGGTCTCGCTGGTGATGGCTACACCTTC. Translation gives CASSQGGLAGDGYTF. The chain links TRBV5-1 to TRBJ1-2; D is unresolved. Trimming took 4 bases from V and 6 from J, leaving 19 bases between them. The CDR3 has 15 residues. Germline V gene data show CDR1 as SGHRS and CDR2 as YFSETQ.

The rearrangement uses TRBV6-6 and TRBJ2-6; TRBD1 agrees at 8 bases. Germline V gene sequence: CDR1 MNHNY, CDR2 SVGAGI (reference sequence). Losses at the gene ends were 2 bases for V and 9 bases for J; bases not matched to a gene: 6. This CDR3 region has 15 residues. The CDR3 loop is CASSYGQGGDNVLTF. CDR3 coding DNA: TGTGCCAGCAGTTACGGACAGGGCGGCGACAACGTCCTGACTTTC.

The genes are TRBV9 and TRBJ1-1; D is perhaps TRBD1 (6 bases). This CDR3 has 14 amino acids. Germline V gene data show CDR1 as SGDLS and CDR2 as YYNGEE. Trimming took off 0 bases at V and 3 bases at J, with 9 bases between the two ends. The CDR3 here is CASSVVGTYTEAFF. CDR3 bases: TGTGCCAGCAGCGTAGTCGGGACATACACTGAAGCTTTCTTT.

This clone came up a few times. The V and J genes are TRBV5-6 and TRBJ2-1; 12 bases line up with TRBD2. V shed 4 bases and J 9 bases; nucleotides not matched to a gene: 14. The CDR3 contains 17 residues. In germline, CDR1 is SGHDT, CDR2 YYEEEE. Here the CDR3 reads CASSLPRLAGGMREQFF. The DNA for the CDR3 is TGTGCCAGCAGCCTCCCCCGGCTAGCGGGGGGGATGCGTGAGCAGTTCTTC.

The CDR3 here is CASSYKRGADTGELFF. In DNA form, the CDR3 reads TGTGCCAGCAGTTACAAGCGGGGAGCCGACACCGGGGAGCTGTTTTTT. The chain has TRBV6-5 and TRBJ2-2; the match to TRBD2 covers 7 bases. With 2 bases clipped from V and 3 bases from J, the junction kept 6 bases outside the gene matches. The length of the CDR3 is 16 residues. Germline V lookup: CDR1 MNHEY, CDR2 SVGAGI.